This T cell receptor (beta chain) stems from a study of early T cells in non-severe SARS-CoV-2 infection. The overall study: Sequenced material consisted of bulk RNA (from unsorted whole blood), and chains were unpaired.

Study findings and constraints: VDJdb-based matching was biased toward anti-spike CD8 responses and missed private and CD4 specificities.

Unique molecular identifiers were attached to individual cDNA molecules. Using its own MiXCR run on the 5' RACE reads, TCRdb lists one record per CDR3 protein. This table has more than 70,000 distinct CDR3 sequences, approximately 13% appearing once. Germline V lookup: CDR1 KGHSH, CDR2 LQKENI. The CDR3 spans 15 residues. The V gene lost 2 bases and the J gene lost 4 bases, with 13 bases spanning the gap. As for this clonotype: Antigen unknown.

The chain recombines TRBV18 with TRBJ2-3; no clear D. This sequence originates from an adult who was a healthcare worker with PCR-confirmed SARS-CoV-2 infection or an uninfected control (not recorded which). The specimen was whole blood. DNA for the CDR3: TGTGCCAGCTCACCATGGATAGTGAGCCCAGATACGCAGTATTTT. Encoded protein: CASSPWIVSPDTQYF.